Presented here are 16 T cell receptor beta chains from one specimen sequenced in a study of PD-1 blockade in mismatch repair-deficient tumors. Sequencing used immunoSEQ multiplex PCR; TCRdb keeps in-frame clones, though not all of them. The sample has about 38,000 clones; about 85% are singletons. The source was peripheral blood, collected 4 weeks after starting pembrolizumab. These receptor sequences come from an adult with mismatch repair-deficient cancer.

The chain is built from TRBV28 and TRBJ2-3; D ambiguous. CDR3 length: 13 residues. V lost 8 bases and J 0 bases, leaving 9 bases between the germline ends. The germline V gene encodes CDR1 MDHEN and CDR2 SYDVKM. The CDR3 protein is CASQPESTDTQYF. The CDR3 coding sequence is TGTGCCAGCCAACCGGAGAGCACAGATACGCAGTATTTT.

The chain links TRBV2 to TRBJ2-1, with a possible D match to TRBD1 (5 bases). CDR1 is SNHLY and CDR2 is FYNNEI in the germline V gene. Trimming took 4 bases from V and 5 from J, leaving 12 bases between them. The CDR3 totals 14 residues. CDR3 nucleotides: TGTGCCAGCAGTGGTCGACAGAACAACAATGAGCAGTTCTTC. It yields the protein CASSGRQNNNEQFF.

This clone has just a few counts. The chain combines TRBV29-1 with TRBJ1-1; D is perhaps TRBD1 (6 bases). Trimming pared 5 bases from V and 6 bases from J, leaving 13 bases between. Germline CDR1 is SQVTM and CDR2 is ANQGSEA. CDR3 length equals 12 residues. The CDR3 bases are TGCAGCGTTTACGGACAGACCCCTGAAGCTTTCTTT. It encodes CSVYGQTPEAFF. Using reference TRBV29-1 and TRBJ1-1 for the parts outside the CDR3, the full variable domain is SAVISQKPSRDICQRGTSLTIQCQVDSQVTMMFWYRQQPGQSLTLIATANQGSEATYESGFVIDKFPISRPNLTFSTLTVSNMSPEDSSIYLCSVYGQTPEAFFGQGTRLTVV.

The rearrangement joins TRBV25-1 to TRBJ2-1, with D perhaps matching TRBD2 (6 bases). V lost 2 bases and J 3 bases, leaving 11 bases between the germline ends. The CDR3 covers 15 residues. The germline V gene encodes CDR1 MGHDK and CDR2 SYGVNS. The CDR3 coding sequence is TGTGCCAGCAGTGAAGGGGGTAGCGGCTACAATGAGCAGTTCTTC. Translating it yields CASSEGGSGYNEQFF.

The chain recombines TRBV6-1 with TRBJ2-6, with 7 bases lining up with TRBD1. Per germline, CDR1 MNHNS and CDR2 SASEGT. CDR3 length equals 15 residues. Trimming cost V 3 bases and J 1 base; bases outside gene matches: 0. CDR3 DNA sequence: TGTGCCAGCAGTGAGGGACAGTCTGGGGCCAACGTCCTGACTTTC. Translating it yields CASSEGQSGANVLTF.

V and J are TRBV6-1 and TRBJ1-2, with D possibly matching TRBD1 (6 bases). Germline V CDR1 and CDR2: MNHNS, SASEGT. The V end lost 0 bases, the J end lost 6 bases, and 14 bases lay between the germline ends. The CDR3 consists of 15 residues. The CDR3 DNA reads as TGTGCCAGCAGTGAAGCGAACAGGGTGTACGATGGCTACACCTTC. Protein product: CASSEANRVYDGYTF.

The CDR3 nucleotides are TGTGCCAGCAGCTTCCCATTAGATCCAGATACGCAGTATTTT. Protein product: CASSFPLDPDTQYF. The chain carries TRBV7-9 and TRBJ2-3, with D hard to call. The CDR3 is 14 amino acids. Germline V gives CDR1 SEHNR, CDR2 FQNEAQ (reference sequence). The germline V and J ends were trimmed by 3 bases and 4 bases, with 11 bases remaining between them.

The chain recombines TRBV2 with TRBJ2-3; TRBD2 matches 8 bases. The V gene end was trimmed by 6 bases and the J gene end by 4 bases; junction bases not matched to a gene: 3. The CDR3 is made up of 13 amino acids. Per the germline V gene, CDR1 is SNHLY and CDR2 is FYNNEI. This chain's CDR3 is CASSTGGADTQYF. CDR3 DNA sequence: TGTGCCAGCAGCACCGGGGGGGCAGATACGCAGTATTTT.

The rearrangement links TRBV4-3 to TRBJ2-1; 10 positions match TRBD2. The V gene's germline CDR1 is LGHNA and CDR2 YSLEER. V shed 0 bases, J shed 9 bases, and the junction held 14 bases outside the gene matches. The CDR3 is 18 amino acids. The CDR3: CASSQEGLLAGEGGEQFF. DNA for the CDR3: TGCGCCAGCAGCCAAGAGGGGTTGCTAGCGGGAGAGGGGGGTGAGCAGTTCTTC.

The rearrangement joins TRBV18 to TRBJ2-1, with D maybe TRBD1 (6 bases). Germline V gives CDR1 KGHSH, CDR2 LQKENI. This CDR3 region has 17 residues. Trimming pared 1 base from V and 2 bases from J, leaving 15 bases between. This CDR3 reads CASSPLSTGVAYNEQFF. CDR3 DNA: TGTGCCAGCTCACCACTCTCGACAGGAGTTGCCTACAATGAGCAGTTCTTC.

This clone was seen more than once but under ten times. V and J are TRBV6-4 and TRBJ2-3; 9 bases line up with TRBD1. CDR3 size: 16 residues. Unmatched junction bases numbered 8, after V lost 5 bases and J lost 2 bases. CDR1 is MRHNA and CDR2 is SNTAGT in the germline V gene. Here the CDR3 DNA reads TGTGCCAGCAGTCTACGACAGGGGGGCACCACAGATACGCAGTATTTT. Translated: CASSLRQGGTTDTQYF.

Only a few counts were recorded for this clone. V is TRBV10-3 and J is TRBJ2-3; D is tentatively TRBD1 or TRBD2 (5 bases each). There are 13 residues in the CDR3. Germline CDR1 is ENHRY and CDR2 is SYGVKD. V lost 4 bases and J lost 13, with 18 bases in between. The CDR3 here is CAISVDTRSVEYF. The CDR3 DNA follows: TGTGCCATCAGTGTGGACACTAGATCTGTTGAGTATTTT.

The CDR3 region has the DNA TGTGCCATCAGTGAGCCTAGCGGCTCCTACGAGCAGTACTTC. Amino acid sequence: CAISEPSGSYEQYF. This chain uses TRBV10-3 with TRBJ2-7, with 7 nucleotides matching TRBD2. The CDR3 spans 14 residues. Germline V gene sequence: CDR1 ENHRY, CDR2 SYGVKD. Trimming at V came to 2 bases and at J to 0 bases, leaving 1 base not matched to a gene.

This clone showed up just a few times. The rearrangement links TRBV28 to TRBJ1-4; TRBD1 is a possible D gene (5 bases). The CDR3 totals 16 residues. In germline, CDR1 is MDHEN, CDR2 SYDVKM. With 6 bases removed from V and 0 bases from J, the gap between germline ends came to 14 bases. The CDR3 bases are TGTGCCAGCAGCTCGACATGGGACGCAACTAATGAAAAACTGTTTTTT. It encodes CASSSTWDATNEKLFF.

The chain carries TRBV7-2 and TRBJ2-2, with TRBD2 identical over 14 bases. This CDR3 has 18 residues. J lost 6 bases, V lost 2 bases, and 8 bases had no gene match. Germline values: CDR1 SGHTA, CDR2 FQGNSA. In nucleotides, the CDR3 is TGTGCCAGCAGCTTATCCACGGGACTAGCGGGAGTGGCCGGGGAGCTGTTTTTT. Translated, it gives CASSLSTGLAGVAGELFF.

The chain carries TRBV5-4 and TRBJ2-3; D not resolved. This CDR3 has 15 residues. Germline lookup yields CDR1 SGHNT and CDR2 YYREEE (reference sequence). V was shortened by 0 bases and J by 4 bases, with 12 bases between the two germline ends. The chain's CDR3 is CASSLEYGSADTQYF. The DNA for the CDR3 is TGTGCCAGCAGCTTGGAATACGGCTCAGCAGATACGCAGTATTTT.